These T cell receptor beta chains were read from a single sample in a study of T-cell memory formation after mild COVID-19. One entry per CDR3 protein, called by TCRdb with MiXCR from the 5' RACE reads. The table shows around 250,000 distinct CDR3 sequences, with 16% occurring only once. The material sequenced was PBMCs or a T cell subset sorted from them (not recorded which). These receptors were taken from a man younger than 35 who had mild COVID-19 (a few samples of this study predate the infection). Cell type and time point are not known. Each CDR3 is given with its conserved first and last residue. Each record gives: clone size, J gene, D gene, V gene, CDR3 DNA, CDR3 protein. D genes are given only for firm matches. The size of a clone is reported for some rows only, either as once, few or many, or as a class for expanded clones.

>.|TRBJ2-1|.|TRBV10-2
TGCGCCAGCAGGACACAACGCTCCTACAATGAGCAGTTCTTC
CASRTQRSYNEQFF
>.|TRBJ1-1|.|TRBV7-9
TGTGCCAGCAGCTTTTTCGGGGGGCAGACTGAAGCTTTCTTT
CASSFFGGQTEAFF
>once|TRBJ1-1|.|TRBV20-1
TGCAGTGCTAAATTCGCCGGGAACACTGAAGCTTTCTTT
CSAKFAGNTEAFF
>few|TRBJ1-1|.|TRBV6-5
TGTGCCAGCAGTTTAGGGATCGGCACTGAAGCTTTCTTT
CASSLGIGTEAFF
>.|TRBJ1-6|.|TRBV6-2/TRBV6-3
TGTGCCAGCAGTGACAGCGAGTATAATTCACCCCTCCACTTT
CASSDSEYNSPLHF
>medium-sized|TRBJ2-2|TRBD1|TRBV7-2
TGTGCCAGCAGCTTAGTAGGGGGCGCGAACACCGGGGAGCTGTTTTTT
CASSLVGGANTGELFF
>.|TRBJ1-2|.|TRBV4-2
TGTGCCAGCAGCCAAGGGGAGAACTATGGCTACACCTTC
CASSQGENYGYTF
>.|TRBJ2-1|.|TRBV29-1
TGCAGCGTTGAAGTGGGGTATGTGTTCCGACCCCACTACAATGAGCAGTTCTTC
CSVEVGYVFRPHYNEQFF
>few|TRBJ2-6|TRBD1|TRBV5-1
TGCGCCAGCAGTTGGACAGGCCCTGGGGCCAACGTCCTGACTTTC
CASSWTGPGANVLTF
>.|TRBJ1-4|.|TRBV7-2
TGTGCCAGCAAGAGATCCAATGAAAAACTGTTTTTT
CASKRSNEKLFF
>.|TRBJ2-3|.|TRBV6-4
TGTGCCAGCAGTGACGGGGGGAACCCTGGGACAGATACGCAGTATTTT
CASSDGGNPGTDTQYF
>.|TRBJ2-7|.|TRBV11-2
TGTGCCAGCAGCTTATCCATGGGGGAGCAGTACTTC
CASSLSMGEQYF
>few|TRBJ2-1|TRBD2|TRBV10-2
TGCGCCAGCAGTGAAGGACTAGCGGGGCGCCATGAGCAGTTCTTC
CASSEGLAGRHEQFF
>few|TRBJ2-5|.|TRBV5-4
TGTGCCAGCTCCGATCCGGGGGGCGAAGAGACCCAGTACTTC
CASSDPGGEETQYF
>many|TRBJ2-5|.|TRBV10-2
TGCGCCACCGCTTCGGACTCAAGGGAGACCCAGTACTTC
CATASDSRETQYF
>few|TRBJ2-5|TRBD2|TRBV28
TGTGCCAGCAGTTTCACGGAGCGGGGAGATCAAGAGACCCAGTACTTC
CASSFTERGDQETQYF
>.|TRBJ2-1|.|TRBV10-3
TGTGCCATCAGTGGCGGAGCGACTGTGCAGTTCTTC
CAISGGATVQFF
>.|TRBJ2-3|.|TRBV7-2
TGTGCCAGCAGCCGGACTGTTAGGGATACGCAGTATTTT
CASSRTVRDTQYF
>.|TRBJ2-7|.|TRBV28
TGTGCCAGCAGTAGGCAGGAGTTTACCTACGAGCAGTACTTC
CASSRQEFTYEQYF
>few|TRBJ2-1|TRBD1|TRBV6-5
TGTGCCAGCAGTTACCAGGGGGCCAGGTACAATGAGCAGTTCTTC
CASSYQGARYNEQFF
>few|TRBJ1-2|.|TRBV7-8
TGTGCCAGCAGCCCCCTTCCCCAGCAGAGTACCTTC
CASSPLPQQSTF
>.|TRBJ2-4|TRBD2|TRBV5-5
TGTGCCAGTCGTACTAGAGCGGGGGAAAACATTCAGTACTTC
CASRTRAGENIQYF
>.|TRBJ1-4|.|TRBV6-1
TGTGCCAGCAGGATACAGGGCCCCGCGGGTGAAAAACTGTTTTTT
CASRIQGPAGEKLFF
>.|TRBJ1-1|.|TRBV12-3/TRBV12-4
TGTGCCAGCACCCTACCCGTGGGGGGTTCTGAAGCTTTCTTT
CASTLPVGGSEAFF
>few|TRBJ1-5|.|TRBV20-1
TGCAGTGCTAGCAGCAACGGGGATAGCAATCAGCCCCAGCATTTT
CSASSNGDSNQPQHF
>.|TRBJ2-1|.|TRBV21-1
TGTGCCAGCAGCCCGGTCCGGACAGCCGAGTACAATGAGCAGTTCTTC
CASSPVRTAEYNEQFF
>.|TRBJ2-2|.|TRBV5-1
TGCGCCAGCACGCCAGAGAACACCGGGGAGCTGTTTTTT
CASTPENTGELFF
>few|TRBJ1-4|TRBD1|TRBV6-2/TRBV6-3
TGTGCCAGCAGCCACTACCCGACAGGGTTTGGTGAAAAACTGTTTTTT
CASSHYPTGFGEKLFF
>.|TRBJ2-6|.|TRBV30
TGTGCCTGGAGGGTAGACGGGGCCAACGTCCTGACTTTC
CAWRVDGANVLTF
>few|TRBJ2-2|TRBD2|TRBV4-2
TGTGCCAGCAGCCCGACTAGCGGGGGGCCCGGGGAGCTGTTTTTT
CASSPTSGGPGELFF
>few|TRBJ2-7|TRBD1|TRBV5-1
TGCGCCAGCAGCCCAGCCGGGACAGGGGGCTCCGAGCAGTACTTC
CASSPAGTGGSEQYF
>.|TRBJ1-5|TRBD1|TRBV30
TGTGCCTGGAGTAGGGACAGGGGGAGCAATCAGCCCCAGCATTTT
CAWSRDRGSNQPQHF
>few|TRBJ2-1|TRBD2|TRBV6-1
TGTGCCAGCAGCTTAGCGGGGGGTCGATCGAATGAGCAGTTCTTC
CASSLAGGRSNEQFF
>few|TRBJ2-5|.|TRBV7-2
TGTGTCAGCAGCTTTGGGCGGGGCATCCAAGAGACCCAGTACTTC
CVSSFGRGIQETQYF
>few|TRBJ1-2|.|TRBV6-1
TGTGCCAGCAGTCTAGAACTATTTAACTATGGCTACACCTTC
CASSLELFNYGYTF
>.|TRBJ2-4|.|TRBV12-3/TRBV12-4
TGTGCCAGCAGACAGGGAGGAGGGGAGTACTTC
CASRQGGGEYF
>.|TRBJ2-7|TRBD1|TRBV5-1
TGCGCCAGCAGCTTGGGGCCCCCAGGGGGCCTTTACGAGCAGTACTTC
CASSLGPPGGLYEQYF
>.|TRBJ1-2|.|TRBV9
TGTGCCAGCAGACCCGGGGAGGACCGAGGCTATGGCTACACCTTC
CASRPGEDRGYGYTF
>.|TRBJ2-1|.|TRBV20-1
TGCAGTGCGAGAAGAACAGGAGGAGCACGGTACAATGAGCAGTTCTTC
CSARRTGGARYNEQFF
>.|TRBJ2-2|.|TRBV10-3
TGTGCCACCCAAGCAGGTACCGGGGAGCTGTTTTTT
CATQAGTGELFF
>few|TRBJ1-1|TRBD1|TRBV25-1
TGTGCCAGCGGAAGACAGGGGAACACTGAAGCTTTCTTT
CASGRQGNTEAFF